The TCR beta chain under discussion was sequenced for a study of chemoradiotherapy in HPV16-positive cancers. Study-level information: Candidate HPV-specific clones and shared TCR motifs came from a couple of HPV16-positive patients.

There are 14 residues in the CDR3. Germline CDR1 is SGHTA and CDR2 is FQGNSA. V gave up 4 bases and J gave up 4 bases; unmatched junction bases: 6. Study observations and caveats: In HPV16-positive patients, HPV-responsive T-cell expansion tracked better recurrence-free survival. Candidate HPV-specific clones and E7-related TCR motifs grew in tumor during treatment.

Turning to this clone: The antigen remains undetermined.

Sequenced by immunoSEQ multiplex PCR; TCRdb stores in-frame clones only, minus some. The table has just over 15,000 clones, 60% to 80% seen once. This specimen was collected from a patient who underwent chemoradiotherapy. This chain connects TRBV7-2 to TRBJ2-7, with 8 bases identical to TRBD1. The source of this sequence is a human donor with HPV-associated anogenital cancer. The CDR3 DNA reads TGTGCCAGCAGCTCGATGGACAGGGAGTACGAGCAGTACTTC. Translation gives CASSSMDREYEQYF.